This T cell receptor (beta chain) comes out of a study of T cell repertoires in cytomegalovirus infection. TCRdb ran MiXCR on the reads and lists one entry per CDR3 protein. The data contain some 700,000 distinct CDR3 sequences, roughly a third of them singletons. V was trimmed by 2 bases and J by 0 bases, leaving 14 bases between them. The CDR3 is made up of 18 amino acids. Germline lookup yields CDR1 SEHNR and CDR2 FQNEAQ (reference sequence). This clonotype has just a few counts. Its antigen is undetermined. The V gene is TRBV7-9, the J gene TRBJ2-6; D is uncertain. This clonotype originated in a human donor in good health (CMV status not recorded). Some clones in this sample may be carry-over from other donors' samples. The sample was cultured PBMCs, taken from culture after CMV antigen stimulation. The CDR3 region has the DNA TGTGCCAGCAGCTTAAGTACCGCGGATAGCTCTGGGGCCAACGTCCTGACTTTC. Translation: CASSLSTADSSGANVLTF.